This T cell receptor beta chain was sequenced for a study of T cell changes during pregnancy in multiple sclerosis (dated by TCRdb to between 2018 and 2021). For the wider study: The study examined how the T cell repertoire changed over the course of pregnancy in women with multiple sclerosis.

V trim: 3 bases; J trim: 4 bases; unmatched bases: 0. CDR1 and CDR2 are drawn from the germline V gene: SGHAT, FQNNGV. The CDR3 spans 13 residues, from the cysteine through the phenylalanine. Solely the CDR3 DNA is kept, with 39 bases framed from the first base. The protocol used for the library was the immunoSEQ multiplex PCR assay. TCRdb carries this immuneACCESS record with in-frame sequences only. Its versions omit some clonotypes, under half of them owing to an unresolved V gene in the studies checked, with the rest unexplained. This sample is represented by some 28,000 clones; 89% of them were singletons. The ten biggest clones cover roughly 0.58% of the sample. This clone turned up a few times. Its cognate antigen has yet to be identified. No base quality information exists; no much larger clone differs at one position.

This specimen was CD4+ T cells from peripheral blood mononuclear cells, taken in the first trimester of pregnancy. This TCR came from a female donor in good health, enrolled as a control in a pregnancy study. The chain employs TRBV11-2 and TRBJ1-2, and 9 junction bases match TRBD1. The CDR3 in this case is CASSLGQGYGYTF. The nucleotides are TGTGCCAGCAGCTTGGGACAGGGCTATGGCTACACCTTC.